A single sample is the source of the 3 T cell receptor beta chains below, sequenced in a study of T cells in Graves' hyperthyroidism and ophthalmopathy. It was RNA transcripts that yielded the amplified TCR beta CDR3 regions. A set of HTBI primers served as the primers for a first-round RT-PCR of the TCR CDR3. In TCRdb, the multiplex PCR reads were re-called with MiXCR into one record per CDR3 protein. The top ten hold around 20% of the sample, which has around 620,000 distinct CDR3 sequences, just over 45% seen once. Sequencing was carried out using peripheral blood or thyroid tissue (not recorded which). These receptors came from an adult woman with Graves' disease, either hyperthyroidism or ophthalmopathy (not recorded which).

This clonotype was recorded at least ten times. This rearrangement joins TRBV6-6 to TRBJ1-6; D is perhaps TRBD1 (5 bases). Germline V lookup: CDR1 MNHNY, CDR2 SVGAGI (reference sequence). This CDR3 is built from 15 residues. The germline V and J ends were trimmed by 7 bases and 3 bases, with 13 bases remaining between them. The CDR3 coding sequence is TGTGCCAGCATCTCTGCGACAGACTATAATTCACCCCTCCACTTT. It specifies CASISATDYNSPLHF.

The genes are TRBV5-6 and TRBJ2-5, with TRBD1 identical over 11 bases. The V segment lost 4 bases and the J segment 11 bases; nucleotides outside the gene matches: 7. The CDR3 spans 13 residues. Germline V CDR1 and CDR2: SGHDT, YYEEEE. The CDR3 loop reads CASSLGQGATQYF. CDR3 in DNA: TGTGCCAGCAGCCTAGGACAGGGGGCGACTCAGTACTTC.

The chain links TRBV2 to TRBJ1-6; D call uncertain. This CDR3 is built from 15 residues. Looked up from germline, CDR1 is SNHLY and CDR2 is FYNNEI. Trimming pared 5 bases from V and 6 bases from J, leaving 14 bases between. CDR3 loop: CASSYSVRVNSPLHF. The CDR3 nucleotides are TGTGCCAGCAGTTACTCGGTCAGAGTTAATTCACCCCTCCACTTT.